This entry describes one T cell receptor beta chain. Its antigen is not known. CDR1 and CDR2 from the germline V gene are SGHRS and YFSETQ. This CDR3 contains 16 residues. Nested PCRs (16 and 9 cycles, two total) were applied to TCRalpha and TCRbeta cDNA. Following a re-call of the 5' RACE reads, TCRdb has one entry per CDR3 protein and lacks DNA. The sample's table shows 140,000 to 150,000 distinct CDR3 sequences. No sorting of T cells preceded isolation of total RNA from whole blood. These data come from a study of monozygotic twins with inflammatory bowel disease. The study, taken as a whole, reports: Compared with healthy twins, IBD patients shared fewer clonotypes with others, especially with disease activity. Cells of different T cell subtypes could not be told apart.

V gene TRBV5-1 combines with J gene TRBJ2-1; TCRdb gives TRBD2 as the D gene, but with no DNA this cannot be confirmed. Sequencing used blood. This TCR was sampled from a human donor with ulcerative colitis or Crohn's disease, or a healthy co-twin of an affected twin (not recorded which). The CDR3 loop reads CASSLESGRDYNEQFF.